The following is a TCR beta chain sequence with its context. This sample stems from a study of cytomegalovirus exposure and HLA in healthy donors. Losses at the gene ends were 8 bases for V and 4 bases for J; bases not matched to a gene: 8. The CDR3 spans 15 residues. Germline V CDR1 and CDR2: PRHDT, FYEKMQ (reference sequence). In the PCR, 60 Vbeta and 13 Jbeta primers were used. TCRdb keeps only in-frame clones here, not all; method: immunoSEQ multiplex PCR. Counted here are a few hundred thousand clones, over 90% occurring once; the ten biggest clones make up about 1.7%. This sequence originates from a girl aged 2-10 years in good health and CMV-seronegative. V gene TRBV13 combines with J gene TRBJ2-3; 11 bases map to TRBD2. Sequencing used PBMCs. The CDR3 here is CASRIAGGGADTQYF. The DNA for the CDR3 is TGTGCCAGCCGGATAGCGGGAGGGGGGGCAGATACGCAGTATTTT.